The rows below give T cell receptor beta chains drawn from one sample of a study of beta chain features in type 1 diabetes. Assay used: immunoSEQ multiplex PCR; TCRdb lists only in-frame clones, some missing. The sample comprises over 15,000 clones, about 50% of which are singletons, and about 0.43% rests with the top ten. Input material: stem cell memory CD4+ T cells from blood. The receptors here all came from a man aged 18 to 30 in good health. Both conserved end residues are part of each CDR3. D genes are given only for firm matches. Not all rows give a size; the values are once, few, many and, for expanded clones, a class.

size | length | D | J | V | DNA | CDR3
. | 15 | . | TRBJ2-2 | TRBV5-1 | TGCGCCAGCAGCTTGTTTTCGGGGGACACCGGGGAGCTGTTTTTT | CASSLFSGDTGELFF
. | 16 | TRBD1 | TRBJ2-5 | TRBV11-3 | TGTGCCAGCAGCTTGGGGGACAGGGAGACCCAAGAGACCCAGTACTTC | CASSLGDRETQETQYF
. | 13 | TRBD2 | TRBJ2-7 | TRBV29-1 | TGCAGCGTCACTAGCGGGAAAGGGCACGAGCAGTACTTC | CSVTSGKGHEQYF
few | 16 | TRBD1 | TRBJ2-5 | TRBV7-9 | TGTGCCAGCAGCCCCGACGTGAGACAGGGAAAGGAGACCCAGTACTTC | CASSPDVRQGKETQYF
. | 15 | . | TRBJ2-1 | TRBV4-2 | TGTGCCAGCAGCCAAGAAGGGACACCATACAATGAGCAGTTCTTC | CASSQEGTPYNEQFF
few | 16 | TRBD2 | TRBJ2-3 | TRBV7-6 | TGTGCCAGCAGCCCCCGGACTAGCGGGACCACAGATACGCAGTATTTT | CASSPRTSGTTDTQYF
. | 11 | . | TRBJ1-2 | TRBV28 | TGTGCCCTGCGACAGAATTATGGCTACACCTTC | CALRQNYGYTF
. | 17 | TRBD1 | TRBJ1-3 | TRBV5-6 | TGTGCCAGCAGCTGTAACCGGGACAGAGAACCTGGAAACACCATATATTTT | CASSCNRDREPGNTIYF
. | 16 | TRBD1 | TRBJ2-7 | TRBV7-2 | TGTGCCAGCAGCTTAGCGCCGACAGGGGGCATTTACGAGCAGTACTTC | CASSLAPTGGIYEQYF
. | 14 | . | TRBJ2-3 | TRBV28 | TGTGCCAGCAGTTTAGACAAACCGTATGGAACGCAGTATTTT | CASSLDKPYGTQYF
. | 15 | TRBD2 | TRBJ2-3 | TRBV28 | TGTGCCAGCAGTTTCGGCGGGAGCCTCACAGATACGCAGTATTTT | CASSFGGSLTDTQYF